This TCR beta chain was recorded in a study of cytomegalovirus exposure and HLA in healthy donors. Looking at the study overall: Later analysis reported that the 110 or so validation repertoires shared the platform of the roughly 710 first-cohort repertoires. Study observations and caveats: First-cohort TCR clusters were later found to tend to co-occur in the approximately 120 validation repertoires. Most observed TCR sequences were rare, whereas some public TCRs were detected in many donors.

TCRdb's table, derived via immunoSEQ multiplex PCR, lists solely in-frame clones and lacks some. The table lists under 150,000 clones, around 84% of them singletons. The germline V gene has CDR1 ENHRY and CDR2 SYGVKD. The CDR3 loop spans 12 amino acids. The V end was cut by 2 bases, the J end by 4 bases, with 3 bases between. Concerning this clone: The antigen is unknown.

Sequenced material: PBMCs. This chain joins TRBV10-3 and TRBJ1-5; D uncertain. The source of this sequence is a man aged 18-30 years in good health and CMV-seropositive. DNA for the CDR3: TGTGCCATCAGTGAGACTAATCAGCCCCAGCATTTT. It encodes CAISETNQPQHF.